The 10 T cell receptor beta chains listed next were all sequenced from one sample in a study of blood T cells in healthy people across ages. Using a J-beta primer mix together with a sample-barcoded 5' primer, a second PCR was run for about 6 to 11 cycles. TCRdb called the 5' RACE reads again in MiXCR, with one record for every CDR3 protein. The sample holds approximately 320,000 distinct CDR3 sequences; about 25% are singletons and the top ten take about 30%. What was sequenced was blood. All receptors come from a woman in her seventies in good health.

V and J are TRBV2 and TRBJ2-1, with 8 bases aligning to TRBD2. The V segment lost 7 bases and the J segment 2 bases; nucleotides outside the gene matches: 7. Germline V gives CDR1 SNHLY, CDR2 FYNNEI. The CDR3 sequence is 15 residues long. The CDR3 region has the DNA TGTGCCAGCAAGCCTAGCGGGTTTCCCTACAATGAGCAGTTCTTC. Translating it yields CASKPSGFPYNEQFF.

This clonotype was seen just once. The chain links TRBV6-5 to TRBJ2-5; 7 bases match TRBD2. The ends lost 0 bases at V and 5 bases at J; junction bases unmatched: 9. CDR1 is MNHEY, CDR2 SVGAGI, per germline. This CDR3 region has 16 residues. CDR3 protein: CASSYSTAGTTETQYF. In DNA form, the CDR3 reads TGTGCCAGCAGTTACTCGACAGCCGGGACTACGGAGACCCAGTACTTC.

V is TRBV4-3 and J is TRBJ2-1; D uncertain. This CDR3 has 15 amino acids. The V gene lost 0 bases and the J gene lost 1 base, with 7 bases spanning the gap. In germline, CDR1 is LGHNA, CDR2 YSLEER. The CDR3 sequence: CASSQETESYNEQFF. The CDR3 nucleotides read TGCGCCAGCAGCCAAGAAACGGAGTCCTACAATGAGCAGTTCTTC.

This clonotype was detected many times. The chain recombines TRBV18 with TRBJ2-2, with unresolved D. Germline V gene data show CDR1 as KGHSH and CDR2 as LQKENI. Between the trimmed V and J ends, which lost 2 bases and 5 bases, there was a span of 9 bases. This CDR3 region has 14 residues. Here the CDR3 DNA reads TGTGCCAGCTCACCAATCAGCGTAACCGGGGAGCTGTTTTTT. Its translation: CASSPISVTGELFF.

This clonotype was recorded a few times. The chain employs TRBV9 and TRBJ1-2; 9 bases line up with TRBD1. In germline, CDR1 is SGDLS, CDR2 YYNGEE. J was trimmed by 6 bases and V by 4 bases; bases with no gene match: 7. CDR3 length equals 14 residues. CDR3 protein: CASSPDRGEDGYTF. The CDR3 DNA is TGTGCCAGCAGCCCAGACAGGGGGGAGGATGGCTACACCTTC.

The gene calls are TRBV7-2 and TRBJ2-3; D gene unclear. Trimming removed 1 base from V and 6 bases from J, with 8 bases in between. This CDR3 has 13 amino acids. Germline CDR1 is SGHTA and CDR2 is FQGNSA. CDR3 DNA: TGTGCCAGCAGCTTAGGTCCAATGGATACGCAGTATTTT. Its translation: CASSLGPMDTQYF.

This clonotype was seen more than once but under ten times. The chain couples TRBV3-1 to TRBJ2-1, with 13 nucleotides matching TRBD2. CDR3 size: 17 residues. V was pared by 5 bases and J by 9 bases, with 13 bases of the junction left unmatched. Per the germline V gene, CDR1 is LGHDT and CDR2 is YNNKEL (reference sequence). The CDR3 DNA sequence: TGTGCCAGCAGCTTAAGGACAGGACTAGCGGGAGTAGGTGAGCAGTTCTTC. Residues: CASSLRTGLAGVGEQFF.

There are a few counts of this clonotype. This chain joins TRBV27 and TRBJ2-2; TRBD1 matches at 7 bases. V lost 5 bases, J lost 3 bases, and 6 bases stayed unmatched. Germline V gene sequence: CDR1 MNHEY, CDR2 SMNVEV (reference sequence). The CDR3 contains 15 residues. The CDR3: CASSRFTGDTGELFF. The CDR3 DNA follows: TGTGCCAGCAGTCGCTTCACAGGGGACACCGGGGAGCTGTTTTTT.

This clonotype came up a few times. The chain links TRBV20-1 to TRBJ2-5, with 13 bases lining up with TRBD2. The better agreement between TRBJ2-7 and the DNA end casts doubt on the J call. The CDR3 runs to 16 residues. Germline V gives CDR1 DFQATT, CDR2 SNEGSKA (reference sequence). CDR3 sequence: CSANSPGLAGINEQYF. CDR3 DNA sequence: TGCAGTGCTAACTCCCCGGGACTAGCGGGAATCAACGAGCAGTACTTC.

This clonotype has at least ten counts. In nucleotides, the CDR3 is TGTGCCAGCAGCCAAGGGCTAGCGGGAACCAATGAGCAGTTCTTC. This gives the protein CASSQGLAGTNEQFF. The chain links TRBV7-9 to TRBJ2-1; 9 bases are shared with TRBD2. Germline loops: CDR1 SEHNR, CDR2 FQNEAQ (reference sequence). This CDR3 contains 15 residues. The V gene end was trimmed by 5 bases and the J gene end by 6 bases; junction bases not matched to a gene: 8.